The 14 T cell receptor beta chains reported below all come from one sample, sequenced in a study of T cell responses to AZD1222 COVID-19 vaccine. The table came from immunoSEQ multiplex PCR; TCRdb's copy has only in-frame clones and leaves some out. The table has some 180,000 clones, 90% to 95% seen once. Sequenced here: peripheral blood, sampled 28 days after the second dose of the MenACWY control vaccine. Receptor source: an adult who received the MenACWY meningococcal vaccine as a control.

The rearrangement uses TRBV15 and TRBJ2-1; 9 bases line up with TRBD1. V trimming: 3 bases; J trimming: 5 bases; junction bases outside the gene matches: 2. CDR3 length: 14 residues. The germline V gene encodes CDR1 LNHNV and CDR2 YYDKDF (reference sequence). The CDR3 nucleotides read TGTGCCACCAGCAGGGGACAGGGAAACAATGAGCAGTTCTTC. This encodes CATSRGQGNNEQFF.

The V gene is TRBV19, the J gene TRBJ1-2; D unclear. The germline V gene encodes CDR1 LNHDA and CDR2 SQIVND (reference sequence). V lost 0 bases and J lost 4, with 9 bases in between. CDR3 length: 14 amino acids. Here the CDR3 DNA reads TGTGCCAGTAGTATAGAACAGTTCACCTATGGCTACACCTTC. Its translation is CASSIEQFTYGYTF.

CDR3: CASSLRGQLDTEAFF. The CDR3 DNA sequence: TGTGCCAGCAGCTTAAGGGGACAGTTGGACACTGAAGCTTTCTTT. The J gene is TRBJ1-1, the V gene TRBV13, with 7 bases aligning to TRBD1. CDR1 is PRHDT and CDR2 is FYEKMQ in the germline V gene (reference sequence). The length of the CDR3 is 15 residues. Losses at the gene ends were 2 bases for V and 3 bases for J; bases not matched to a gene: 6.

The rearrangement uses TRBV5-4 and TRBJ2-5; 12 bases fit TRBD2. After removal of 4 bases from V and 5 bases from J, the junction contained 3 bases not matched to a gene. The germline CDR1 and CDR2 sequences are SGHNT and YYREEE (reference sequence). The CDR3 runs 14 residues. The CDR3 sequence: CASSPGLAGETQYF. CDR3 nucleotide sequence: TGTGCCAGCAGCCCGGGACTAGCGGGCGAGACCCAGTACTTC.

V usage is TRBV5-5 and J usage is TRBJ1-1, with D possibly TRBD1 on 6 matching bases. This CDR3 has 15 residues. Germline V lookup: CDR1 SGHKS, CDR2 YYEKEE (reference sequence). V was cut by 0 bases and J by 7 bases, with 16 bases left in between. CDR3 residues: CASSLDAGGGVEAFF. The CDR3 coding sequence is TGTGCCAGCAGCTTGGATGCGGGAGGGGGAGTTGAAGCTTTCTTT.

The genes are TRBV18 and TRBJ1-1; 7 bases map to TRBD1. The CDR3 runs to 14 residues. V dropped 3 bases and J dropped 0; count of bases not matched to a gene: 1. Germline assignment: CDR1 KGHSH and CDR2 LQKENI. CDR3 residues: CASSPDRLNTEAFF. DNA of the CDR3: TGTGCCAGCTCACCGGACAGGTTGAACACTGAAGCTTTCTTT.

This clone has a handful of counts. The chain combines TRBV30 with TRBJ1-1, with a tentative D call TRBD1 (6 bases). Germline V gene sequence: CDR1 GTSNPN, CDR2 SVGIG (reference sequence). The ends were cut back, 3 bases at V and 2 bases at J, with 10 bases in the middle. This CDR3 comprises 13 residues. The CDR3, as DNA: TGTGCCTGGAGACAGGGCCCCAACACTGAAGCTTTCTTT. Translation gives CAWRQGPNTEAFF.

This clone was seen only once. The V and J genes are TRBV18 and TRBJ2-1; tentatively, D is TRBD2 (6 bases). CDR1 KGHSH and CDR2 LQKENI come from the germline V gene. The CDR3 runs 15 residues. V shed 4 bases and J shed 4 bases, with 14 bases lying between them. CDR3 in DNA: TGTGCCAGCTCACTAGGGACTGGGGGGTACAATGAGCAGTTCTTC. Protein product: CASSLGTGGYNEQFF.

The chain has TRBV30 and TRBJ1-3; D uncertain. The CDR3 is 10 amino acids. Trimming stripped 3 bases from V and 7 bases from J, with 4 bases between. The germline V gene encodes CDR1 GTSNPN and CDR2 SVGIG (reference sequence). CDR3 sequence: CAWRRNTIYF. The DNA of the CDR3 is TGTGCCTGGAGACGGAACACCATATATTTT.

The chain employs TRBV12-3 or TRBV12-4 and TRBJ1-5; D is unclear. This CDR3 region has 13 residues. Deletions cut 6 bases from V and 7 bases from J, with 13 bases between. Here the CDR3 DNA reads TGTGCCAGCAGCGATCCTGCGGGGCAGCCCCAGCATTTT. It yields the protein CASSDPAGQPQHF.

The gene calls are TRBV3-1 (or the pseudogene TRBV3-2) and TRBJ2-7; possibly TRBD1 for D (5 bases). Looked up from germline, CDR1 is LGHDT and CDR2 is YNNKEL (reference sequence). The CDR3 loop spans 17 amino acids. Trimming removed 0 bases from V and 2 bases from J, with 17 bases in between. The CDR3, as DNA: TGTGCCAGCAGCCAAGATACGACAGCAGACCATCCCTACGAGCAGTACTTC. Translated, it gives CASSQDTTADHPYEQYF.

The rearrangement joins TRBV28 to TRBJ2-7; 9 bases map to TRBD1. This CDR3 has 14 residues. CDR1 MDHEN and CDR2 SYDVKM come from the germline V gene. V dropped 5 bases and J dropped 3; count of bases not matched to a gene: 5. CDR3 bases: TGTGCCAGCAGTCCTGCGGACAGGGGCTACGAGCAGTACTTC. This translates into CASSPADRGYEQYF. Using reference TRBV28 and TRBJ2-7 for the parts outside the CDR3, the full variable domain is DVKVTQSSRYLVKRTGEKVFLECVQDMDHENMFWYRQDPGLGLRLIYFSYDVKMKEKGDIPEGYSVSREKKERFSLILESASTNQTSMYLCASSPADRGYEQYFGPGTRLTVT.

This clone was detected once. The J gene is TRBJ2-4, the V gene TRBV19; 7 bases map to TRBD1. V shed 7 bases and J 3 bases; nucleotides not matched to a gene: 9. The CDR3 totals 15 residues. Germline V gene lookup returns CDR1 LNHDA and CDR2 SQIVND (reference sequence). CDR3 coding DNA: TGTGCCAGTACAATACAGGGGCTGGGCAAAAACATTCAGTACTTC. Encoded protein: CASTIQGLGKNIQYF.

The rearrangement joins TRBV7-8 to TRBJ1-6, with 11 positions matching TRBD1. CDR3 length: 17 residues. V trimming: 4 bases; J trimming: 9 bases; junction bases outside the gene matches: 11. The germline V gene encodes CDR1 SGHVS and CDR2 FQNEAQ. Here the CDR3 reads CASSYGQGAGGSSPLHF. The CDR3 DNA reads TGTGCCAGCAGCTATGGACAGGGGGCGGGAGGGAGTTCACCCCTCCACTTT. Drawing the rest from reference TRBV7-8 and TRBJ1-6, the complete variable domain is GAGVSQSPRYKVAKRGQDVALRCDPISGHVSLFWYQQALGQGPEFLTYFQNEAQLDKSGLPSDRFFAERPEGSVSTLKIQRTQQEDSAVYLCASSYGQGAGGSSPLHFGNGTRLTVT.